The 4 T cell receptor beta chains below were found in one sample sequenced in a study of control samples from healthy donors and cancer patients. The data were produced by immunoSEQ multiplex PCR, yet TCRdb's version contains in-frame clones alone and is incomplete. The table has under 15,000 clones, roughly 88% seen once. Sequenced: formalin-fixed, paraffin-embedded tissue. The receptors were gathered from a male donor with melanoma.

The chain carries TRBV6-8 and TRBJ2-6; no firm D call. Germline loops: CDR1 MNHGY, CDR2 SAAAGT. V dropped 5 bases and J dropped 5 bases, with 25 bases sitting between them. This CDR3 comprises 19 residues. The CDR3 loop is CASSREVRSNQSRANVLTF. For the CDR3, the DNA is TGTGCCAGCAGTCGTGAGGTACGCTCTAACCAAAGTCGGGCCAACGTCCTGACTTTC.

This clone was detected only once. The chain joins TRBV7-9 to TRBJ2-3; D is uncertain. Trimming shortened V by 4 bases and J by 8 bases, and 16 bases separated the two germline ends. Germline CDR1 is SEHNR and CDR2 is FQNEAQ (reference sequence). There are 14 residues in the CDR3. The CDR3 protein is CASSYMASVSTQYF. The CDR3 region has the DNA TGTGCCAGCAGCTATATGGCAAGTGTCAGTACGCAGTATTTT. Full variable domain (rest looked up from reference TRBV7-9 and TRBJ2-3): DTGVSQNPRHKITKRGQNVTFRCDPISEHNRLYWYRQTLGQGPEFLTYFQNEAQLEKSRLLSDRFSAERPKGSFSTLEIQRTEQGDSAMYLCASSYMASVSTQYFGPGTRLTVL.

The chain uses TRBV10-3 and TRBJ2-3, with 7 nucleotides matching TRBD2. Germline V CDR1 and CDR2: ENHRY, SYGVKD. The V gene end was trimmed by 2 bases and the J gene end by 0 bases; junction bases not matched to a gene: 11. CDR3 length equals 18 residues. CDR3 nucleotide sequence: TGTGCCATCAGTGAGGGGATTAAGGTAGCGGGTAGCACAGATACGCAGTATTTT. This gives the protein CAISEGIKVAGSTDTQYF.

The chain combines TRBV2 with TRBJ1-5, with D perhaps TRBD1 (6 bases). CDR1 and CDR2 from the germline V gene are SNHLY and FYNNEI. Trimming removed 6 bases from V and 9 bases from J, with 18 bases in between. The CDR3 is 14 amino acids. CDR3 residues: CASSPVGGKGPQHF. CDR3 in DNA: TGTGCCAGCAGCCCCGTGGGGGGCAAGGGGCCCCAGCATTTT. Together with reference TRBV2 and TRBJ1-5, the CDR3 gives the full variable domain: EPEVTQTPSHQVTQMGQEVILRCVPISNHLYFYWYRQILGQKVEFLVSFYNNEISEKSEIFDDQFSVERPDGSNFTLKIRSTKLEDSAMYFCASSPVGGKGPQHFGDGTRLSIL.